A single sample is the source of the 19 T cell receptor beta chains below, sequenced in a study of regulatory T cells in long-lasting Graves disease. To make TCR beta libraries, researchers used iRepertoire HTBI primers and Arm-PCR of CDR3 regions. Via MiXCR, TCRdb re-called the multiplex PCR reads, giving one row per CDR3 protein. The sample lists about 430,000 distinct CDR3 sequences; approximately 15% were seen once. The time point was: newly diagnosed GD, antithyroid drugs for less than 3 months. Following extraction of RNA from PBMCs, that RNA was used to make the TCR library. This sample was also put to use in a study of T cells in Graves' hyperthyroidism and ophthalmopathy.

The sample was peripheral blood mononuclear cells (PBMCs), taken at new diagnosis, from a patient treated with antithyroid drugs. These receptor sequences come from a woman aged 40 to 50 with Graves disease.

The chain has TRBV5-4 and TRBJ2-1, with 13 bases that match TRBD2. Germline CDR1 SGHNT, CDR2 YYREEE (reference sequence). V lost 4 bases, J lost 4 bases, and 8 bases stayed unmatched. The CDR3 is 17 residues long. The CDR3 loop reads CASSPRTSGRRYNEQFF. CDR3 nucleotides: TGTGCCAGCAGCCCCCGGACTAGCGGGAGACGGTACAATGAGCAGTTCTTC.

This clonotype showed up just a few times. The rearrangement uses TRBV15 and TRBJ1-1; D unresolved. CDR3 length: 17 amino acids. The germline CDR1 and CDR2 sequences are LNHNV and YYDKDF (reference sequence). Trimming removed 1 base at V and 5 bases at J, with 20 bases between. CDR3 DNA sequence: TGTGCCACCAGCAGAGGTTTGTTACCGCTTCGTGGAACTGAAGCTTTCTTT. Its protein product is CATSRGLLPLRGTEAFF.

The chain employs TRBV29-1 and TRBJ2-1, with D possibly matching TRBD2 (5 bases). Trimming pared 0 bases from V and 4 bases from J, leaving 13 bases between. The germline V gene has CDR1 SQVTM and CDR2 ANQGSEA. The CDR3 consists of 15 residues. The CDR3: CSVEDRGSVYNEQFF. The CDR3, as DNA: TGCAGCGTTGAAGATCGTGGTAGCGTATACAATGAGCAGTTCTTC.

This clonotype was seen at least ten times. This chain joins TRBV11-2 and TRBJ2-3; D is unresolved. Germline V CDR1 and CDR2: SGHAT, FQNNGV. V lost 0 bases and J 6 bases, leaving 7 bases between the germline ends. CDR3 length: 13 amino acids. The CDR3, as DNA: TGTGCCAGCAGCTTAGATGTTGCGGATACGCAGTATTTT. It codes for CASSLDVADTQYF.

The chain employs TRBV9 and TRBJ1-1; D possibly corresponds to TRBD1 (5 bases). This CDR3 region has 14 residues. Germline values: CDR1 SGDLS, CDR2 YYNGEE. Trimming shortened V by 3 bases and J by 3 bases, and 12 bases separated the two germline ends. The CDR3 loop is CASSDPRVDTEAFF. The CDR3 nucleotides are TGTGCCAGCAGCGACCCCAGGGTGGACACTGAAGCTTTCTTT.

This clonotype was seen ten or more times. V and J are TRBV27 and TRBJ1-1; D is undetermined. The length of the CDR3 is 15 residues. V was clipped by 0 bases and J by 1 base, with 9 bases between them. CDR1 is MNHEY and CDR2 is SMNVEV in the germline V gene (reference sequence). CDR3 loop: CASSLSSTPNTEAFF. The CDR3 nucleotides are TGTGCCAGCAGTTTATCGTCGACACCGAACACTGAAGCTTTCTTT.

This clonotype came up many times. CDR3 sequence: CAIRRERDNEQFF. DNA of the CDR3: TGTGCCATCAGACGAGAGCGTGACAATGAGCAGTTCTTC. The genes are TRBV10-3 and TRBJ2-1; no firm D call. The CDR3 is 13 amino acids. Per the germline V gene, CDR1 is ENHRY and CDR2 is SYGVKD. V was clipped by 6 bases and J by 5 bases, with 11 bases between them.

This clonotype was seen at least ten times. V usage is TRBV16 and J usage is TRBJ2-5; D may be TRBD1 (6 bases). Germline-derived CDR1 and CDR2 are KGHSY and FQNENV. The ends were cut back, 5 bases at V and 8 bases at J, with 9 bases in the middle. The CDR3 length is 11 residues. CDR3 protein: CASSNRDTQYF. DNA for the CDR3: TGTGCCAGCAGCAACAGGGATACCCAGTACTTC.

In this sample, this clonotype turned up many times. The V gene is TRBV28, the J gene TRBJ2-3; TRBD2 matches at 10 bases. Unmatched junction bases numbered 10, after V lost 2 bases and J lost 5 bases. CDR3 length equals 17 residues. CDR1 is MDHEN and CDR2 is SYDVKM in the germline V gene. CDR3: CASSLGLAGAWKDTQYF. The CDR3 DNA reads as TGTGCCAGCAGTTTAGGCCTAGCGGGAGCCTGGAAAGATACGCAGTATTTT.

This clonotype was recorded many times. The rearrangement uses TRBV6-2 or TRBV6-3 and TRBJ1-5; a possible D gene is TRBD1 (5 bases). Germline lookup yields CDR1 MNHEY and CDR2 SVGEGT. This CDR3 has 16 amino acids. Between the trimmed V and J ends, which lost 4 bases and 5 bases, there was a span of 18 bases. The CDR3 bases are TGTGCCAGCAGTTCGGCCCGGGACGGCGCATATCAGCCCCAGCATTTT. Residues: CASSSARDGAYQPQHF.

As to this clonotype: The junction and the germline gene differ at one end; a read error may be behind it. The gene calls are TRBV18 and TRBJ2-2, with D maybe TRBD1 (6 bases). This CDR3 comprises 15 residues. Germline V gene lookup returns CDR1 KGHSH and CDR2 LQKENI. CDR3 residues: CASPPGQQNTGELFF. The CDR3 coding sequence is TGTGCCAGCCCACCAGGACAGCAGAACACCGGGGAGCTGTTTTTT.

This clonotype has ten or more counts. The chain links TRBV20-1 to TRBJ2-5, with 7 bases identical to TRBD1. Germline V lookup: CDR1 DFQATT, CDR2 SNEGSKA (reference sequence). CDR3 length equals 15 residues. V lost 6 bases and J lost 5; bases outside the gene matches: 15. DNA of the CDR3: TGCAGTGCAAGAAAACAGGGGTTTCTGGAGGAGACCCAGTACTTC. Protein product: CSARKQGFLEETQYF.

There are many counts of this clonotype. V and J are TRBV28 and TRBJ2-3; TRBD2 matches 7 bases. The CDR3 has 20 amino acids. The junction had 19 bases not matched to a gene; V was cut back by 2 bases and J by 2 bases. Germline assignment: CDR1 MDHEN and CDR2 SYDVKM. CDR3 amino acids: CASSLPPTSIGGGFTDTQYF. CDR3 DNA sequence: TGTGCCAGCAGTTTACCCCCGACTAGCATTGGAGGCGGGTTCACAGATACGCAGTATTTT.

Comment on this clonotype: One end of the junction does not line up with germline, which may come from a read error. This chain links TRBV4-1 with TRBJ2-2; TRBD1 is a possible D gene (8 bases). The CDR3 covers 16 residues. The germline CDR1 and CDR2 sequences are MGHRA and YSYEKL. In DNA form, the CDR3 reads TGCGCCAGCAGCCAAAAAGGAGGACAGGGCGGCGGGGGGCTGTTTTTT. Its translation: CASSQKGGQGGGGLFF.

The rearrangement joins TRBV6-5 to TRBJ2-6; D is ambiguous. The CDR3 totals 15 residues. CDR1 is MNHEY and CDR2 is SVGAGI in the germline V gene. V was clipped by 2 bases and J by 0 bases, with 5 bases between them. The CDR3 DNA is TGTGCCAGCAGTTACGACGTCTCTGGGGCCAACGTCCTGACTTTC. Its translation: CASSYDVSGANVLTF.

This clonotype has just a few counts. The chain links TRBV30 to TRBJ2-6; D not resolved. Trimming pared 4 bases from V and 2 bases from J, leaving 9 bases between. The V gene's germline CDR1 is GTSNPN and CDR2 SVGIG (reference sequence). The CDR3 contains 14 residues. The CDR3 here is CAWTESAGANVLTF. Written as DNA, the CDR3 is TGTGCCTGGACCGAATCTGCTGGGGCCAACGTCCTGACTTTC.

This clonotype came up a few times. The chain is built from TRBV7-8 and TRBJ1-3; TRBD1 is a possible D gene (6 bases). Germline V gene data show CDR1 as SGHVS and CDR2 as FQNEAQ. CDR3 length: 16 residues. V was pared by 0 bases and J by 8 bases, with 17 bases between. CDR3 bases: TGTGCCAGCAGCTTAGCCTTACAGGGAAGGGGAGACACCATATATTTT. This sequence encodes CASSLALQGRGDTIYF. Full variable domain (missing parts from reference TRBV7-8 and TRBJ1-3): GAGVSQSPRYKVAKRGQDVALRCDPISGHVSLFWYQQALGQGPEFLTYFQNEAQLDKSGLPSDRFFAERPEGSVSTLKIQRTQQEDSAVYLCASSLALQGRGDTIYFGEGSWLTVV.

The CDR3 is CSVEERLAGVNTEAFF. CDR3 in DNA: TGCAGCGTTGAGGAAAGACTAGCGGGAGTCAACACTGAAGCTTTCTTT. The gene calls are TRBV29-1 and TRBJ1-1; no reliable D call. This CDR3 has 16 amino acids. Per germline, CDR1 SQVTM and CDR2 ANQGSEA. The V and J ends lost 3 bases and 2 bases respectively, with 19 bases between them.

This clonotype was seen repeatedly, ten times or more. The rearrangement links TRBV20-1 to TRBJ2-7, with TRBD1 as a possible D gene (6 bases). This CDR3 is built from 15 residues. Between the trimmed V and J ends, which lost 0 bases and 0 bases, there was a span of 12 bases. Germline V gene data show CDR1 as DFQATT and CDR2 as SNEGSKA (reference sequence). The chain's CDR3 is CSARELGATSYEQYF. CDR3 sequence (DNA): TGCAGTGCTAGAGAATTGGGGGCCACCTCCTACGAGCAGTACTTC.